This T cell receptor (beta chain) is from a study of radiotherapy plus CTLA-4 blockade in lung cancer. Germline CDR1 GTSNPN, CDR2 SVGIG (reference sequence). The V and J ends lost 4 bases and 6 bases respectively, with 24 bases between them. The CDR3 loop spans 17 amino acids. Assay: immunoSEQ multiplex PCR; the TCRdb copy retains only in-frame clones and omits some. This sample yields around 70,000 clones, of which about four fifths are seen a single time; less than 4.5% belongs to the top ten. Comments on this clone: Its antigen is not identified.

Study-wide results and limits: After radiotherapy and ipilimumab, tumor-derived clones expanded in peripheral blood.

The sample was peripheral blood, taken from a patient treated with radiotherapy plus ipilimumab. The origin of this receptor is a human donor with non-small cell lung cancer who had a partial response to radiotherapy plus ipilimumab. The chain links TRBV30 to TRBJ2-2, with a tentative D call TRBD1 (5 bases). The CDR3 nucleotides read TGTGCCTGGATTCCTCTCTTTTCCCCCAGGGCCGCCGGGGAGCTGTTTTTT. Residues: CAWIPLFSPRAAGELFF.